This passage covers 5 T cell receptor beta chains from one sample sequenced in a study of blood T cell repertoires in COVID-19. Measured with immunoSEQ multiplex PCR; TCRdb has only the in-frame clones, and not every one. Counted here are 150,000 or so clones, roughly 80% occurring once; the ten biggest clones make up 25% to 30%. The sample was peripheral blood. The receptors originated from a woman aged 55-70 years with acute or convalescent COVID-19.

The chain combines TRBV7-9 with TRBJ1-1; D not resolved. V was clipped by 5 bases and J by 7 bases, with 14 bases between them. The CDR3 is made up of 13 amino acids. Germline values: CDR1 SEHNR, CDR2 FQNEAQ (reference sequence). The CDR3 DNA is TGTGCCAGCAGCGTTAGAGTCTTCGTTGAAGCTTTCTTT. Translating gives CASSVRVFVEAFF.

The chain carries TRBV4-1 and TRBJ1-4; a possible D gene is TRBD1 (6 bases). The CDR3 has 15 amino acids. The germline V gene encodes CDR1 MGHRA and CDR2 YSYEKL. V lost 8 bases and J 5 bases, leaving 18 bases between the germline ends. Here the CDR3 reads CASRDQGYGNEKLFF. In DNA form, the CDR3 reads TGCGCCAGCCGAGACCAGGGGTACGGGAATGAAAAACTGTTTTTT.

The CDR3 DNA sequence: TGTGCCAGCAGTTACTCACAGGGGACTCAGCCCCAGCATTTT. It codes for CASSYSQGTQPQHF. The chain employs TRBV6-2 or TRBV6-3 and TRBJ1-5; 7 bases agree with TRBD1. V lost 0 bases and J lost 6; bases outside the gene matches: 2. Germline V lookup: CDR1 MNHEY, CDR2 SVGEGT. This CDR3 has 14 residues.

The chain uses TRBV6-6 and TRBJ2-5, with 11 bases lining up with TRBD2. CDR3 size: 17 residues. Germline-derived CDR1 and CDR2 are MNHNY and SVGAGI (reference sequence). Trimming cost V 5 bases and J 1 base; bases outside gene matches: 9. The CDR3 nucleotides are TGTGCCAGCAGTCCGGGCTTACTAGCGGGGGCCCAAGAGACCCAGTACTTC. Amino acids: CASSPGLLAGAQETQYF.

CDR3 region: CASSLNRGNTQYF. CDR3 coding DNA: TGTGCCAGCAGTTTAAACAGGGGGAATACGCAGTATTTT. The chain joins TRBV27 to TRBJ2-3; TRBD1 matches at 8 bases. Germline V gives CDR1 MNHEY, CDR2 SMNVEV (reference sequence). This CDR3 contains 13 residues. Unmatched junction bases numbered 2, after V lost 2 bases and J lost 7 bases.